This T cell receptor beta chain was captured by sequencing in a study of control samples from healthy donors and cancer patients (dated by TCRdb to 2018 to 2021). The library relied on the immunoSEQ multiplex PCR assay. TCRdb took this table from immuneACCESS and kept in-frame rearrangements with V and J called. Such tables lack part of the clones; where checked against another copy, unresolved V genes explain under half of the gap, and the rest is unexplained. This sample gives approximately 150,000 clones in total; about 93% of them show up just once. About 0.73% of the sample belongs to the ten largest clones. Turning to this clone: It lacks a known antigen. No per-base quality is available; no much larger clone lies one base away.

The germline ends are 11 bases apart after V is trimmed by 1 base and J by 5 bases. Including cysteine and phenylalanine, the CDR3 has 15 amino acids. Solely the CDR3 DNA is kept, with 45 bases framed from the first base. The CDR1 and CDR2 encoded by the germline V gene are LGHNA and YSLEER. The sample was blood. The chain is encoded by TRBV4-3 joined to TRBJ2-2; the D segment cannot be called with confidence. The TCR comes from a woman in her twenties or thirties in good health. The CDR3 protein is CASSQGSVTTGELFF. The nucleotide sequence reads as follows: TGCGCCAGCAGCCAAGGCAGCGTAACAACCGGGGAGCTGTTTTTT.